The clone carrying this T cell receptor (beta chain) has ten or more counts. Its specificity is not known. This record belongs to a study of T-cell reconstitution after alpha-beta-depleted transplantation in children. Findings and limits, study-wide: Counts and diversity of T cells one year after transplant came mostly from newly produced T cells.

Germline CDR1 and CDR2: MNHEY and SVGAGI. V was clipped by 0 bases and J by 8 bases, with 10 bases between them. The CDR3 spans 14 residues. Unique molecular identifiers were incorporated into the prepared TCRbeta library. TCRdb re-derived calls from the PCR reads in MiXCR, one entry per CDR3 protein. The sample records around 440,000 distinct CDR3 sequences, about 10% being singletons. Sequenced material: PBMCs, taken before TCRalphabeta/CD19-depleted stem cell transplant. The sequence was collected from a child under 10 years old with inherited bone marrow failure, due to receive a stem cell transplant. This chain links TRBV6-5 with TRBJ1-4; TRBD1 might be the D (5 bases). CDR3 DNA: TGTGCCAGCAGTTACTCTTCAGGGTTCGAAAAACTGTTTTTT. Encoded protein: CASSYSSGFEKLFF.